One T cell receptor beta chain is described in this entry. No conserved phenylalanine or tryptophan is present at the end of the CDR3, so a read error is the likely explanation. This record comes from a study of radiotherapy plus CTLA-4 blockade in lung cancer. The germline V gene encodes CDR1 MDHEN and CDR2 SYDVKM. The length of the CDR3 is 14 residues. V was trimmed by 3 bases and J by 4 bases, leaving 12 bases between them. Here immunoSEQ multiplex PCR was the method, and the copy in TCRdb shows in-frame clones only, minus some. The sample holds around 100,000 clones, 70% to 85% seen once. Those patients who had chemo-refractory metastatic non-small-cell lung cancer were given focal radiation along with CTLA-4 blockade through ipilimumab.

This sequence originates from a human donor with non-small cell lung cancer that progressed on radiotherapy plus ipilimumab. Some clones in this sample may be carry-over from other donors' samples. V is TRBV28 and J is TRBJ1-1; D gene uncertain. The material sequenced was peripheral blood, taken from a patient treated with radiotherapy plus ipilimumab. The CDR3 is CASSFGPRSTEAFL. CDR3 nucleotide sequence: TGTGCCAGCAGTTTTGGTCCCAGGAGCACTGAAGCTTTCCTT.